The source of this T cell receptor (beta chain) is a study of T cell changes during pregnancy in multiple sclerosis. J gave up 2 bases and V 4 bases, and 5 bases lay outside the gene matches. This CDR3 contains 15 residues. Looked up from germline, CDR1 is SGHDN and CDR2 is FVKESK. Using immunoSEQ multiplex PCR, the repertoire was profiled, and TCRdb retains in-frame clones only, with some absent. The sample has some 39,000 clones, about 93% seen once. This TCR was sampled from a female donor in good health, enrolled as a control in a pregnancy study. J is TRBJ1-3 and V is TRBV14, with TRBD1 matching over 7 bases. Source: CD4+ T cells from peripheral blood mononuclear cells, taken in the third trimester of pregnancy. The CDR3: CASSLLTGPGNTIYF. The CDR3 coding sequence is TGTGCCAGCAGCCTATTGACAGGGCCTGGAAACACCATATATTTT.